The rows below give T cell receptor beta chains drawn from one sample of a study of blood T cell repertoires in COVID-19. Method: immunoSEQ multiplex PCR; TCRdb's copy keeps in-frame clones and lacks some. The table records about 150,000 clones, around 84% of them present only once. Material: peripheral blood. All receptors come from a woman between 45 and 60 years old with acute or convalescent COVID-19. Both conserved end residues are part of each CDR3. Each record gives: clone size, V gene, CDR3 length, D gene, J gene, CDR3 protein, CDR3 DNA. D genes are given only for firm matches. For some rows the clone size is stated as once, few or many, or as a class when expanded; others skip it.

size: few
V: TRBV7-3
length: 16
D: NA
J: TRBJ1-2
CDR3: CASSKRKSGGSPGYTF
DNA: TGTGCCAGCAGCAAACGAAAGTCGGGTGGGTCCCCGGGCTACACCTTC

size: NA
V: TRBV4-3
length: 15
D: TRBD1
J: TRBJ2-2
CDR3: CASSHGQVNTGELFF
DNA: TGCGCCAGCAGCCACGGACAGGTTAACACCGGGGAGCTGTTTTTT

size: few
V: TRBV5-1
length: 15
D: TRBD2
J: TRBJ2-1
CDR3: CASSFTSGSYNEQFF
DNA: TGCGCCAGCAGCTTCACTAGCGGTTCCTACAATGAGCAGTTCTTC

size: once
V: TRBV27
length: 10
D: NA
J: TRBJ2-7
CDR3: CASSLKQQYF
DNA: TGTGCCAGCAGTTTAAAGCAGCAGTACTTC

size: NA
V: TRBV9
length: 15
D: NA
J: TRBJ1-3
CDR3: CASSANTGLRDTIYF
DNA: TGTGCCAGCAGCGCGAACACAGGGTTGCGGGACACCATATATTTT

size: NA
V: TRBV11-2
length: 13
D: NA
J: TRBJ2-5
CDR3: CASSLSGYETQYF
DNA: TGTGCCAGCAGCTTATCAGGGTACGAGACCCAGTACTTC

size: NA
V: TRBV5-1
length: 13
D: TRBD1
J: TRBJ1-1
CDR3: CASSAGQGYEAFF
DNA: TGCGCCAGCAGCGCGGGACAGGGCTATGAAGCTTTCTTT

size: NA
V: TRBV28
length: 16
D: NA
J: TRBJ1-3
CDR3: CASSTQGPTSGNTIYF
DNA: TGTGCCAGCTCCACCCAGGGTCCAACCTCTGGAAACACCATATATTTT

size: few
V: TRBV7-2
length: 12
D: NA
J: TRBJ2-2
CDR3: CASSPGWLELFF
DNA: TGTGCCAGCAGCCCGGGGTGGTTGGAGCTGTTTTTT

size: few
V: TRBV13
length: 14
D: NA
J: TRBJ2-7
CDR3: CASSLGWRAYEQYF
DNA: TGTGCCAGCAGCTTAGGTTGGCGGGCCTACGAGCAGTACTTC

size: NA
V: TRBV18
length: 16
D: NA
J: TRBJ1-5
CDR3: CASSPPADVGNQPQHF
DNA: TGTGCCAGCTCACCACCGGCGGATGTGGGCAATCAGCCCCAGCATTTT

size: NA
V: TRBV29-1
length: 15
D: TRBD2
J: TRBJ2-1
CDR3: CSMRLAGVGYNEQFF
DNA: TGCAGCATGAGACTAGCGGGAGTGGGGTACAATGAGCAGTTCTTC

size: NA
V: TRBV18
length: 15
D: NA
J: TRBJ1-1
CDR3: CASSPRMAQVPEAFF
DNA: TGTGCCAGCTCACCCCGAATGGCACAGGTCCCTGAAGCTTTCTTT

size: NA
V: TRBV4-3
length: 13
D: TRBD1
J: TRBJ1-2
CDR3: CASSQESGGGYTF
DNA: TGCGCCAGCAGCCAAGAATCAGGGGGTGGCTACACCTTC

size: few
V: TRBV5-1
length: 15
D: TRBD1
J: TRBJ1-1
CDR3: CASSLTGTGGTEAFF
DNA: TGCGCCAGCAGCTTGACTGGGACAGGGGGCACTGAAGCTTTCTTT

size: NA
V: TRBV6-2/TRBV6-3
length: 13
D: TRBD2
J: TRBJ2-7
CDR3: CASSLSGIYEQYF
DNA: TGTGCCAGCAGTCTTAGCGGGATCTACGAGCAGTACTTC

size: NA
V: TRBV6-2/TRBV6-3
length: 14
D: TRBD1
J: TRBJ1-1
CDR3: CASSAGTGNTEAFF
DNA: TGTGCCAGCAGTGCTGGGACAGGGAACACTGAAGCTTTCTTT

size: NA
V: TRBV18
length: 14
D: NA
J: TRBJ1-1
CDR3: CASSPMSFSSEAFF
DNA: TGTGCCAGCTCACCCATGTCCTTTAGCTCTGAAGCTTTCTTT

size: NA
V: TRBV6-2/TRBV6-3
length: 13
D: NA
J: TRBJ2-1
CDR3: CASGPTLANEQFF
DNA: TGTGCCAGCGGCCCAACGTTAGCGAATGAGCAGTTCTTC

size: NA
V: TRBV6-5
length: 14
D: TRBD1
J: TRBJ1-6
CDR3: CASSLGQGGSPLHF
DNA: TGTGCCAGCAGCCTGGGACAGGGCGGCTCACCCCTCCACTTT

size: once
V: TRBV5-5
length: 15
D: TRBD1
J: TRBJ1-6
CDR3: CASSRAGTGISPLHF
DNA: TGTGCCAGCAGTCGCGCCGGGACAGGGATTTCACCCCTCCACTTT

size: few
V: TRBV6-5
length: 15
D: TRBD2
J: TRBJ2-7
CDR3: CASSSPGTSYGEQYF
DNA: TGTGCCAGCAGTAGCCCTGGGACTAGCTACGGGGAGCAGTACTTC

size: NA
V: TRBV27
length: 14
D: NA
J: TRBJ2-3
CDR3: CASRTAVITDTQYF
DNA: TGTGCCAGCAGAACAGCGGTAATCACAGATACGCAGTATTTT

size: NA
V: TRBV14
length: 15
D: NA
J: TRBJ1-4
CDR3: CASSQDVRVSEKLFF
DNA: TGTGCCAGCAGCCAAGATGTCAGGGTATCCGAAAAACTGTTTTTT

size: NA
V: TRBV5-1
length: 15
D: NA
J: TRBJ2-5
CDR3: CASSLDPGVQETQYF
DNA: TGCGCCAGCAGCTTGGATCCGGGGGTCCAAGAGACCCAGTACTTC

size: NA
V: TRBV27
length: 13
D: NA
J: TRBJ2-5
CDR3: CASAYGGGETQYF
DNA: TGTGCCAGCGCCTATGGCGGGGGCGAGACCCAGTACTTC

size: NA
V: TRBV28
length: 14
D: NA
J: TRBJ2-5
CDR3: CASSKGGQQETQYF
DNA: TGTGCCAGCAGTAAGGGTGGACAGCAAGAGACCCAGTACTTC

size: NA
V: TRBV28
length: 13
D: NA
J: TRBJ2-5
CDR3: CASSFIQSETQYF
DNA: TGTGCCAGCAGTTTCATACAGTCGGAGACCCAGTACTTC

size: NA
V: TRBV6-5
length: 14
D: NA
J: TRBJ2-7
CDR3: CASSGGGFSYEQYF
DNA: TGTGCCAGCAGCGGAGGGGGCTTCTCCTACGAGCAGTACTTC

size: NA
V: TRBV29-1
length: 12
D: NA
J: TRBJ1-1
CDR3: CSVEGNRDGAFF
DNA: TGCAGCGTTGAAGGGAACAGGGATGGGGCTTTCTTT

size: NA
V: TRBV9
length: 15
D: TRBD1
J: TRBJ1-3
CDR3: CASSVVGGDGNTIYF
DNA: TGTGCCAGCAGCGTAGTAGGGGGCGATGGAAACACCATATATTTT

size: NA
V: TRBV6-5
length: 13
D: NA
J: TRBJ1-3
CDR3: CASSYGTGNTIYF
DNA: TGTGCCAGCAGTTACGGTACAGGAAACACCATATATTTT

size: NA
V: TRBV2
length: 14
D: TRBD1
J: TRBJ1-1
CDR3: CASRLGQGGGVAFF
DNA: TGTGCCAGCAGGCTGGGACAGGGGGGAGGGGTAGCTTTCTTT

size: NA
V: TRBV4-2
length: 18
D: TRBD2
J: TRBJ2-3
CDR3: CASSQERTSGREADTQYF
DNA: TGTGCCAGCAGCCAAGAACGGACTAGCGGGAGGGAGGCAGATACGCAGTATTTT

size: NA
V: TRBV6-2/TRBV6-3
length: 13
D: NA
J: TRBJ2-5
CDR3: CASSPRELETQYF
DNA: TGTGCCAGCAGCCCAAGGGAGTTAGAGACCCAGTACTTC